The 3 T cell receptor beta chains listed next were all sequenced from one sample in a study of OX40 agonist ivuxolimab in advanced cancers. Sequenced by immunoSEQ multiplex PCR; TCRdb stores in-frame clones only, minus some. The sample consists of around 77,000 clones, more than 80% of them appearing once. This sample comprised CD4+ or CD8+ T cells sorted from blood, obtained in a trial of the OX40 agonist ivuxolimab. Source of these receptors: an adult with an advanced solid tumor such as melanoma, head and neck, liver or kidney cancer.

This chain uses TRBV4-1 with TRBJ1-6; the D is unclear. Germline V gives CDR1 MGHRA, CDR2 YSYEKL. The CDR3 sequence is 17 residues long. Trimming shortened V by 4 bases and J by 9 bases, and 22 bases separated the two germline ends. The CDR3 sequence is CASSLLLEAGASSPLHF. In DNA form, the CDR3 reads TGCGCCAGCAGCCTACTCTTAGAGGCCGGAGCGTCTTCACCCCTCCACTTT.

The J gene is TRBJ1-3, the V gene TRBV6-5; weak D call: TRBD1 (6 bases). Per the germline V gene, CDR1 is MNHEY and CDR2 is SVGAGI. The germline V and J ends were trimmed by 6 bases and 0 bases, with 12 bases remaining between them. CDR3 length: 15 amino acids. The CDR3 sequence: CASRPGTSSGNTIYF. The CDR3 DNA follows: TGTGCCAGCAGACCCGGGACAAGCTCTGGAAACACCATATATTTT.

The chain uses TRBV30 and TRBJ2-3, with 9 bases aligning to TRBD2. CDR1 and CDR2 (germline): GTSNPN, SVGIG (reference sequence). With 2 bases clipped from V and 5 bases from J, the junction kept 11 bases outside the gene matches. The CDR3 runs to 16 residues. The CDR3 region is CAWSQISGSRVDTQYF. CDR3 DNA sequence: TGTGCCTGGAGTCAAATTAGCGGGAGTAGGGTAGATACGCAGTATTTT.